Below are 22 T cell receptor beta chains sequenced from a single sample in a study of control samples from healthy donors and cancer patients. Clones were read by immunoSEQ multiplex PCR, and TCRdb kept only the in-frame ones, dropping some. The table has some 79,000 clones, roughly 93% seen once. The sample was PBMCs. These TCRs come from a middle-aged woman with lung cancer.

V and J are TRBV3-1 (or the pseudogene TRBV3-2) and TRBJ1-2; D unresolved. Germline V gene data show CDR1 as LGHDT and CDR2 as YNNKEL (reference sequence). The germline V and J ends were trimmed by 4 bases and 3 bases, with 6 bases remaining between them. CDR3 length equals 12 residues. The CDR3 region is CASSPSDYGYTF. The CDR3 DNA is TGTGCCAGCAGCCCCAGTGACTATGGCTACACCTTC.

Written as DNA, the CDR3 is TGCGCCAGCAGCTTGGTTACTTCGGGGGAAAAACTGTTTTTT. Translation: CASSLVTSGEKLFF. The chain employs TRBV5-1 and TRBJ1-4, with D unresolved. Germline V gene sequence: CDR1 SGHRS, CDR2 YFSETQ. This CDR3 has 14 residues. With 0 bases removed from V and 8 bases from J, the gap between germline ends came to 11 bases.

The chain couples TRBV7-2 to TRBJ1-6; 9 bases fit TRBD1. The CDR3 extends over 12 amino acids. The V segment lost 6 bases and the J segment 13 bases; nucleotides outside the gene matches: 4. From germline, CDR1 is SGHTA and CDR2 FQGNSA. The CDR3 DNA is TGTGCCAGCAGTCGGGACAGGGACCCCCTCCACTTT. Its translation: CASSRDRDPLHF.

The rearrangement uses TRBV6-5 and TRBJ2-7; D ambiguous. The CDR3 runs 14 residues. Looked up from germline, CDR1 is MNHEY and CDR2 is SVGAGI. Trimming pared 0 bases from V and 6 bases from J, leaving 12 bases between. DNA for the CDR3: TGTGCCAGCAGTTACTCGAATGTGTTGGGCGAGCAGTACTTC. Protein: CASSYSNVLGEQYF.

The V call is TRBV7-9, the J call TRBJ1-1, with no clear D. This CDR3 is built from 13 residues. Trimming shortened V by 11 bases and J by 5 bases, and 18 bases separated the two germline ends. Per the germline V gene, CDR1 is SEHNR and CDR2 is FQNEAQ (reference sequence). The CDR3 protein is CAARLMEGTEAFF. The CDR3 DNA reads as TGTGCCGCCCGACTTATGGAAGGAACTGAAGCTTTCTTT.

The chain carries TRBV5-1 and TRBJ2-3; no clear D gene. V lost 4 bases and J 0 bases, leaving 3 bases between the germline ends. CDR3 length equals 12 residues. Germline CDR1 is SGHRS and CDR2 is YFSETQ. The CDR3 region is CASSRSTDTQYF. DNA for the CDR3: TGCGCCAGCAGCCGTAGCACAGATACGCAGTATTTT.

This clone has only one observation. The chain combines TRBV10-3 with TRBJ1-5, with no clear D. In germline, CDR1 is ENHRY, CDR2 SYGVKD. This CDR3 spans 16 amino acids. The V end was cut by 0 bases, the J end by 0 bases, with 9 bases between. CDR3 DNA: TGTGCCATCAGTGAGTCCCCCGCTAATAGCAATCAGCCCCAGCATTTT. Protein: CAISESPANSNQPQHF.

The chain joins TRBV7-2 to TRBJ2-3; 9 bases fit TRBD2. Germline V CDR1 and CDR2: SGHTA, FQGNSA. V shed 4 bases and J 0 bases; nucleotides not matched to a gene: 14. This CDR3 contains 19 residues. CDR3 coding DNA: TGTGCCAGCAGCTCCCCGGGGATTCTAGCGGGGAATAGCACAGATACGCAGTATTTT. This sequence encodes CASSSPGILAGNSTDTQYF.

This sequence joins TRBV19 and TRBJ1-2; D call uncertain. From germline, CDR1 is LNHDA and CDR2 SQIVND (reference sequence). Trimming removed 5 bases from V and 1 base from J, with 8 bases in between. CDR3 length: 13 amino acids. The CDR3 here is CASSFQVNYGYTF. DNA for the CDR3: TGTGCCAGTAGTTTTCAGGTTAACTATGGCTACACCTTC.

This chain links TRBV19 with TRBJ2-1; the match to TRBD1 covers 10 bases. V dropped 6 bases and J dropped 6; count of bases not matched to a gene: 5. CDR3 length equals 14 residues. From germline, CDR1 is LNHDA and CDR2 SQIVND (reference sequence). The CDR3 sequence is CASSPGTGANEQFF. The CDR3 nucleotides read TGTGCCAGTAGCCCCGGGACAGGGGCCAATGAGCAGTTCTTC. Full variable domain (rest looked up from reference TRBV19 and TRBJ2-1): DGGITQSPKYLFRKEGQNVTLSCEQNLNHDAMYWYRQDPGQGLRLIYYSQIVNDFQKGDIAEGYSVSREKKESFPLTVTSAQKNPTAFYLCASSPGTGANEQFFGPGTRLTVL.

The chain uses TRBV6-5 and TRBJ2-1; 7 bases are shared with TRBD1. V gave up 6 bases and J gave up 4 bases; unmatched junction bases: 9. Per germline, CDR1 MNHEY and CDR2 SVGAGI. This CDR3 has 15 amino acids. As DNA, the CDR3 is TGTGCCAGCAGGATAGTGGGACAGCCTTACAATGAGCAGTTCTTC. Translated, it gives CASRIVGQPYNEQFF.

The CDR3 DNA reads as TGTGCCACCCAGGGATGGACAGGGGGGCACTACGAGCAGTACTTC. Its translation is CATQGWTGGHYEQYF. The rearrangement joins TRBV19 to TRBJ2-7; 10 bases map to TRBD1. From germline, CDR1 is LNHDA and CDR2 SQIVND (reference sequence). The ends lost 10 bases at V and 3 bases at J; junction bases unmatched: 12. The CDR3 covers 15 residues.

As concerns this clone: The same CDR3 also results from other DNA sequences found in this sample. The chain employs TRBV7-8 and TRBJ1-5, with TRBD1 matching over 12 bases. V lost 4 bases, J lost 6 bases, and 4 bases stayed unmatched. Germline CDR1 SGHVS, CDR2 FQNEAQ. This CDR3 region has 15 residues. CDR3: CASSSGQGAGQPQHF. CDR3 sequence (DNA): TGTGCCAGCAGCTCGGGACAGGGGGCGGGTCAGCCCCAGCATTTT.

Notes on this clone: Distinct nucleotide sequences in the sample also encode this CDR3. The CDR3 region is CASSLGVNTEAFF. The CDR3 coding sequence is TGTGCCAGCAGTTTAGGAGTAAACACTGAAGCTTTCTTT. This sequence joins TRBV12-3 or TRBV12-4 and TRBJ1-1; D gene ambiguous. The CDR3 is made up of 13 amino acids. Trimming left V 1 base short and J 2 bases short, with 5 bases between.

J is TRBJ1-4 and V is TRBV10-3; D gene ambiguous. This CDR3 comprises 16 residues. Germline lookup yields CDR1 ENHRY and CDR2 SYGVKD. V lost 0 bases and J 0 bases, leaving 8 bases between the germline ends. The CDR3 spells CAISESNGPTNEKLFF. The CDR3 bases are TGTGCCATCAGTGAGTCGAACGGGCCAACTAATGAAAAACTGTTTTTT.

The V gene is TRBV30, the J gene TRBJ1-2; perhaps TRBD1 as D (5 bases). The ends were cut back, 6 bases at V and 6 bases at J, with 20 bases in the middle. The CDR3 length is 14 residues. The germline V gene has CDR1 GTSNPN and CDR2 SVGIG (reference sequence). CDR3 sequence reads: CACTSGTALDGYTF. DNA for the CDR3: TGTGCCTGTACATCCGGGACGGCACTTGATGGCTACACCTTC.

This chain connects TRBV12-5 to TRBJ1-5, with unresolved D. Per the germline V gene, CDR1 is LGHNT and CDR2 is FRNRAP. V lost 5 bases and J 12 bases, leaving 17 bases between the germline ends. The CDR3 loop spans 13 amino acids. The CDR3 DNA reads as TGTGCTAGTGGTACCTCCCTTTCCGCCGGCCAGCATTTT. It encodes CASGTSLSAGQHF. The whole variable domain, remainder taken from reference TRBV12-5 and TRBJ1-5, is DARVTQTPRHKVTEMGQEVTMRCQPILGHNTVFWYRQTMMQGLELLAYFRNRAPLDDSGMPKDRFSAEMPDATLATLKIQPSEPRDSAVYFCASGTSLSAGQHFGDGTRLSIL.

In its sample, this clone was seen once. V and J are TRBV19 and TRBJ1-5, with D tentatively TRBD1 (6 bases). The CDR3 loop spans 17 amino acids. Germline V gene sequence: CDR1 LNHDA, CDR2 SQIVND (reference sequence). V gave up 9 bases and J gave up 3 bases, with 24 bases separating them. CDR3 residues: CASSGRGGTGFNQPQHF. In DNA, the CDR3 is TGTGCCAGCTCGGGCCGGGGGGGCACAGGGTTCAATCAGCCCCAGCATTTT.

The chain carries TRBV19 and TRBJ2-3; D remains unclear. The CDR3 spans 13 residues. Germline V lookup: CDR1 LNHDA, CDR2 SQIVND (reference sequence). V shed 11 bases and J shed 1 base, with 13 bases lying between them. The DNA of the CDR3 is TGTGCCGCTAGGGATCGTCGCACAGATACGCAGTATTTT. Protein: CAARDRRTDTQYF.

This chain joins TRBV6-6 and TRBJ1-5; D ambiguous. CDR3 length equals 13 residues. Germline V CDR1 and CDR2: MNHNY, SVGAGI (reference sequence). Deletions cut 7 bases from V and 7 bases from J, with 14 bases between. CDR3 protein: CASTPKGWQPQHF. CDR3 in DNA: TGTGCCAGCACTCCTAAAGGGTGGCAGCCCCAGCATTTT.

The rearrangement links TRBV9 to TRBJ1-6; maybe TRBD1 (5 bases). The CDR3 length is 15 residues. Trimming shortened V by 3 bases and J by 7 bases, and 14 bases separated the two germline ends. Germline CDR1 is SGDLS and CDR2 is YYNGEE. CDR3 nucleotides: TGTGCCAGCAGCGGCGGGACTCCCGGGAATTCACCCCTCCACTTT. Its translation: CASSGGTPGNSPLHF. Full variable domain (missing parts from reference TRBV9 and TRBJ1-6): DSGVTQTPKHLITATGQRVTLRCSPRSGDLSVYWYQQSLDQGLQFLIQYYNGEERAKGNILERFSAQQFPDLHSELNLSSLELGDSALYFCASSGGTPGNSPLHFGNGTRLTVT.

The rearrangement uses TRBV6-6 and TRBJ1-1; D uncertain. CDR1 is MNHNY and CDR2 is SVGAGI in the germline V gene (reference sequence). Trimming removed 8 bases at V and 3 bases at J, with 7 bases between. This CDR3 has 11 residues. Written as DNA, the CDR3 is TGTGCCAGCCGGGTGGACACTGAAGCTTTCTTT. Translating gives CASRVDTEAFF.